This is a list of T cell receptor beta chains from one sample in a study of read filtering for tumor transcriptome and immune sequencing. TCRdb processed the reads anew with MiXCR; each CDR3 protein has one entry. The repertoire holds tens of thousands of distinct CDR3 sequences, 14% seen once, with around 43% in the top ten. Sample: a population of CD138-negative cells sorted from bone marrow. These receptors all stem from a donor at least 40 years old with multiple myeloma. Each CDR3 is given with its conserved first and last residue. D genes are given only for firm matches. Clone sizes are given selectively: once, few, many, or a class where the clone is expanded.

V	D	J	size	CDR3	DNA
TRBV7-8	TRBD2	TRBJ2-1	many	CASSSLSVTSGNNEQFF	TGTGCCAGCAGTTCCCTGTCAGTCACTAGCGGGAACAATGAGCAGTTCTTC
TRBV12-3/TRBV12-4	-	TRBJ1-5	-	CASSFIGRDQPQHF	TGTGCCAGCAGTTTTATTGGCAGGGACCAGCCCCAGCATTTT
TRBV2	-	TRBJ1-1	few	CASSKDATEAFF	TGTGCCAGCAGTAAGGACGCGACTGAAGCTTTCTTT
TRBV20-1	TRBD2	TRBJ2-3	many	CSARIGAGVGDTQYF	TGCAGTGCTAGAATAGGGGCGGGAGTAGGAGATACGCAGTATTTT
TRBV7-9	-	TRBJ2-5	few	CASSLDGGETQYF	TGTGCCAGCAGCTTAGATGGGGGGGAGACCCAGTACTTC
TRBV15	-	TRBJ2-5	many	CATSRNPWDKETQYF	TGTGCCACCAGCAGAAACCCCTGGGACAAAGAGACCCAGTACTTC
TRBV20-1	TRBD2	TRBJ2-5	many	CSASRTSGRTQETQYF	TGCAGTGCTAGCCGGACTAGCGGGAGGACCCAAGAGACCCAGTACTTC
TRBV6-6	-	TRBJ2-3	many	CASSYPGTSTDTQYF	TGTGCCAGCAGTTACCCAGGGACTAGCACAGATACGCAGTATTTT
TRBV6-5	-	TRBJ1-5	many	CASSRDKIQPQHF	TGTGCCAGCAGTAGGGACAAGATTCAGCCCCAGCATTTT
TRBV29-1	-	TRBJ2-1	-	CSVVSERRVYNEQLF	TGCAGCGTGGTTAGCGAGAGGAGGGTCTACAATGAGCAGTTGTTC
TRBV7-2	TRBD2	TRBJ2-1	many	CASSLFVGRMSSYNEQFF	TGTGCCAGCAGCTTGTTCGTCGGGAGGATGAGCTCCTACAATGAGCAGTTCTTC
TRBV6-5	-	TRBJ2-2	few	CASSYSQSTGELFF	TGTGCCAGCAGTTATTCCCAGAGCACCGGGGAGCTGTTTTTT
TRBV3-1	-	TRBJ2-3	many	CASSQDTGGTDTQYF	TGTGCCAGCAGCCAAGATACAGGTGGCACAGATACGCAGTATTTT
TRBV3-1	-	TRBJ1-1	many	CASSLEVMRSVNTEAFF	TGTGCCAGCAGCCTAGAGGTTATGAGATCCGTGAACACTGAAGCTTTCTTT
TRBV6-2/TRBV6-3	TRBD1	TRBJ2-7	many	CASSYSMGQKGTYEQYF	TGTGCCAGCAGTTACTCGATGGGACAGAAGGGAACCTACGAGCAGTACTTC
TRBV12-3/TRBV12-4	-	TRBJ2-7	many	CASSSGLQSYEQYF	TGTGCCAGCAGTTCGGGGCTCCAATCCTACGAGCAGTACTTC
TRBV11-1	-	TRBJ1-1	-	CASSLLYNTEAFF	TGTGCCAGCAGCCTGCTCTATAACACTGAAGCTTTCTTT
TRBV2	-	TRBJ1-5	many	CASSEDSRNQPQHF	TGTGCCAGCAGTGAGGACAGCAGGAATCAGCCCCAGCATTTT
TRBV7-2	-	TRBJ2-2	few	CASSLAGASTGELFF	TGTGCCAGCAGCTTAGCGGGGGCCAGCACCGGGGAGCTGTTTTTT
TRBV11-1	-	TRBJ2-7	-	CASSLGSYEQYF	TGTGCCAGCAGCTTAGGCTCCTACGAGCAGTACTTC
TRBV20-1	-	TRBJ2-2	-	CSADKDQGPGELFF	TGCAGTGCTGACAAGGACCAGGGACCCGGGGAGCTGTTTTTT
TRBV12-3/TRBV12-4	-	TRBJ2-1	many	CASSLVRESAYNEQFF	TGTGCCAGCAGTTTGGTCCGGGAGTCTGCTTACAATGAGCAGTTCTTC
TRBV20-1	TRBD2	TRBJ2-5	many	CSARDKKLAGGETQYF	TGCAGTGCTAGAGATAAAAAACTAGCGGGCGGGGAGACCCAGTACTTC
TRBV7-9	TRBD2	TRBJ2-3	many	CASSPTTSGYTDTQYF	TGTGCCAGCAGCCCGACGACTAGCGGCTACACAGATACGCAGTATTTT
TRBV14	-	TRBJ2-5	many	CASSQEKTTQYF	TGTGCCAGCAGCCAAGAGAAAACGACCCAGTACTTC
TRBV29-1	TRBD2	TRBJ2-3	many	CSGKRGPSTDTQYF	TGCAGCGGTAAGCGGGGACCTAGCACAGATACGCAGTATTTT
TRBV28	TRBD2	TRBJ2-3	many	CASSSGTRGTDTQYF	TGTGCCAGCAGTTCCGGGACTAGGGGCACAGATACGCAGTATTTT
TRBV20-1	-	TRBJ2-3	many	CSARDETVTDTQYF	TGCAGTGCTAGAGATGAGACAGTGACAGATACGCAGTATTTT
TRBV29-1	-	TRBJ1-2	many	CSVEDVGGFGYTF	TGCAGCGTTGAAGATGTGGGGGGCTTTGGCTACACCTTC
TRBV28	TRBD2	TRBJ2-2	few	CASLDGLAGGRNTGELFF	TGTGCCAGCTTAGACGGACTAGCGGGAGGTCGGAACACCGGGGAGCTGTTTTTT
TRBV28	-	TRBJ2-2	many	CASSFGSAYTGELFF	TGTGCCAGCAGTTTTGGTTCGGCTTACACCGGGGAGCTGTTTTTT
TRBV7-3	TRBD2	TRBJ2-3	-	CASSYRTSGRAGTDTQYF	TGTGCCAGCAGCTATCGGACTAGCGGGAGGGCTGGGACAGATACGCAGTATTTT
TRBV13	TRBD1	TRBJ1-4	many	CASSSGQGKIEDEKLFF	TGTGCCAGCAGCTCCGGACAGGGAAAGATAGAAGATGAAAAACTGTTTTTT
TRBV20-1	-	TRBJ1-5	many	CSARDSGRYFNQPQHF	TGCAGTGCTAGAGATTCCGGCAGGTATTTCAATCAGCCCCAGCATTTT
TRBV28	-	TRBJ2-1	few	CASSLLGQSNEQFF	TGTGCCAGCAGTTTATTGGGGCAGTCCAATGAGCAGTTCTTC